Below, 8 T cell receptor beta chains from the same sample are listed, as sequenced in a study of cytomegalovirus exposure and HLA in healthy donors. PCR used 60 Vbeta primers and 13 Jbeta primers. Data came from immunoSEQ multiplex PCR; TCRdb stores just in-frame clones and leaves some out. Of 150,000 to 200,000 clones in the sample, around 76% were seen once. Material: PBMCs. The receptors stem from a woman aged 25 to 45 in good health and CMV-seropositive.

This chain connects TRBV7-2 to TRBJ2-1; TRBD2 matches 14 bases. Unmatched junction bases numbered 9, after V lost 4 bases and J lost 4 bases. Germline V lookup: CDR1 SGHTA, CDR2 FQGNSA. This CDR3 is 18 amino acids long. The CDR3: CASSSTTSGGAIYNEQFF. CDR3 in DNA: TGTGCCAGCAGCTCTACGACTAGCGGGGGGGCCATATACAATGAGCAGTTCTTC. Complete variable domain (other parts from reference TRBV7-2 and TRBJ2-1): GAGVSQSPSNKVTEKGKDVELRCDPISGHTALYWYRQSLGQGLEFLIYFQGNSAPDKSGLPSDRFSAERTGGSVSTLTIQRTQQEDSAVYLCASSSTTSGGAIYNEQFFGPGTRLTVL.

V and J are TRBV5-4 and TRBJ1-6; 7 nucleotides match TRBD1. Germline V gene data show CDR1 as SGHNT and CDR2 as YYREEE (reference sequence). The trim removed 4 bases at V and 7 bases at J, leaving 8 bases unmatched. CDR3 length: 15 amino acids. CDR3 region: CASSPGTDLNSPLHF. The CDR3 nucleotides read TGTGCCAGCAGCCCAGGGACAGATTTAAATTCACCCCTCCACTTT. Filled out from reference TRBV5-4 and TRBJ1-6, the complete variable domain reads ETGVTQSPTHLIKTRGQQVTLRCSSQSGHNTVSWYQQALGQGPQFIFQYYREEENGRGNFPPRFSGLQFPNYSSELNVNALELDDSALYLCASSPGTDLNSPLHFGNGTRLTVT.

The rearrangement joins TRBV7-9 to TRBJ1-1, with D perhaps matching TRBD1 (6 bases). Trimming left V 5 bases short and J 4 bases short, with 20 bases between. Germline CDR1 is SEHNR and CDR2 is FQNEAQ (reference sequence). The CDR3 spans 16 residues. CDR3 nucleotides: TGTGCCAGCAGCCCAACAGGGTCAGCACGGAGCACTGAAGCTTTCTTT. Protein product: CASSPTGSARSTEAFF.

V is TRBV10-1 and J is TRBJ2-2; 7 positions agree with TRBD2. The CDR3 has 13 residues. Looked up from germline, CDR1 is WNHNN and CDR2 is SYGVQD (reference sequence). J was trimmed by 4 bases and V by 7 bases; bases with no gene match: 3. The CDR3 nucleotides read TGCGCCAGCACCGGCGGGGGCACCGGGGAGCTGTTTTTT. Translated, it gives CASTGGGTGELFF.

The chain couples TRBV30 to TRBJ1-5; 8 bases line up with TRBD1. With V trimmed by 3 bases and J by 3 bases, 4 bases remained unmatched. This CDR3 region has 14 residues. CDR1 GTSNPN and CDR2 SVGIG come from the germline V gene (reference sequence). The CDR3 spells CAWRGQGDNQPQHF. CDR3 DNA: TGTGCCTGGAGAGGACAGGGTGACAATCAGCCCCAGCATTTT.

The genes are TRBV19 and TRBJ2-7; 10 nucleotides line up with TRBD2. There are 14 residues in the CDR3. The germline CDR1 and CDR2 sequences are LNHDA and SQIVND (reference sequence). V gave up 7 bases and J gave up 3 bases; unmatched junction bases: 6. The CDR3 loop is CASKEREGLYEQYF. The DNA of the CDR3 is TGTGCCAGTAAGGAGCGGGAGGGCCTCTACGAGCAGTACTTC. The full variable domain, completed using reference TRBV19 and TRBJ2-7, is DGGITQSPKYLFRKEGQNVTLSCEQNLNHDAMYWYRQDPGQGLRLIYYSQIVNDFQKGDIAEGYSVSREKKESFPLTVTSAQKNPTAFYLCASKEREGLYEQYFGPGTRLTVT.

This rearrangement joins TRBV11-2 to TRBJ2-1, with 8 positions matching TRBD1. The CDR3 totals 17 residues. Germline CDR1 SGHAT, CDR2 FQNNGV. The V gene end was trimmed by 2 bases and the J gene end by 7 bases; junction bases not matched to a gene: 13. For the CDR3, the DNA is TGTGCCAGCAGCTTAACGACCCATCAACAGGGGGGAAATGAGCAGTTCTTC. Encoded protein: CASSLTTHQQGGNEQFF.

The count of this clone is one. The V call is TRBV5-6, the J call TRBJ1-2; the D is unclear. Germline CDR1 SGHDT, CDR2 YYEEEE. Trimming removed 4 bases at V and 5 bases at J, with 18 bases between. This CDR3 has 15 residues. The CDR3 region has the DNA TGTGCCAGCAGCGTACGGACCGCTCGGGAATATGGCTACACCTTC. Protein sequence: CASSVRTAREYGYTF. Using reference TRBV5-6 and TRBJ1-2 for the parts outside the CDR3, the full variable domain is DAGVTQSPTHLIKTRGQQVTLRCSPKSGHDTVSWYQQALGQGPQFIFQYYEEEERQRGNFPDRFSGHQFPNYSSELNVNALLLGDSALYLCASSVRTAREYGYTFGSGTRLTVV.